Below are 15 T cell receptor beta chains sequenced from a single sample in a study of blood T cell repertoires in COVID-19. Some clones are missing from TCRdb's copy, which holds only in-frame ones; the method was immunoSEQ multiplex PCR. The table shows approximately 170,000 clones, with 65% to 80% occurring only once. The material sequenced was PBMCs or T cells enriched from blood (not recorded which). The receptors were sampled from a woman aged 65 to 85 in a cohort exposed to, infected with or recovered from COVID-19 (not recorded which).

The chain recombines TRBV29-1 with TRBJ1-2; 8 bases are a match to TRBD1. From germline, CDR1 is SQVTM and CDR2 ANQGSEA. CDR3 length: 16 residues. V lost 4 bases, J lost 4 bases, and 14 bases stayed unmatched. CDR3 region: CSVAIPPGTGGYGYTF. The DNA for the CDR3 is TGCAGCGTTGCTATCCCTCCTGGTACAGGGGGCTATGGCTACACCTTC. The variable domain in full, completed from reference TRBV29-1 and TRBJ1-2, reads SAVISQKPSRDICQRGTSLTIQCQVDSQVTMMFWYRQQPGQSLTLIATANQGSEATYESGFVIDKFPISRPNLTFSTLTVSNMSPEDSSIYLCSVAIPPGTGGYGYTFGSGTRLTVV.

This sequence joins TRBV5-1 and TRBJ1-6; 8 nucleotides line up with TRBD1. V was clipped by 0 bases and J by 11 bases; unmatched bases: 7. This CDR3 is built from 15 residues. Germline lookup yields CDR1 SGHRS and CDR2 YFSETQ. The CDR3 DNA reads as TGCGCCAGCAGCTTGGGATTGCAGGGGGCGACACCCCTCCACTTT. Translating it yields CASSLGLQGATPLHF.

This clone is termed medium-sized (0.01 to 0.1%). The rearrangement joins TRBV18 to TRBJ2-7; no definite D call. This CDR3 is 13 amino acids long. The V gene lost 0 bases and the J gene lost 4 bases, with 7 bases spanning the gap. The germline V gene has CDR1 KGHSH and CDR2 LQKENI. CDR3 DNA: TGTGCCAGCTCACCACCGTCAGTGTACGAGCAGTACTTC. Its protein is CASSPPSVYEQYF.

This chain uses TRBV20-1 with TRBJ1-2; D is unclear. Per germline, CDR1 DFQATT and CDR2 SNEGSKA (reference sequence). The V end was cut by 3 bases, the J end by 3 bases, with 20 bases between. The CDR3 sequence is 16 residues long. In DNA, the CDR3 is TGCAGTGCTAGTGGTATAGATCTGGAGGGTTACTATGGCTACACCTTC. It translates to CSASGIDLEGYYGYTF.

The V and J genes are TRBV18 and TRBJ1-4; the D is unclear. Trimming removed 3 bases from V and 0 bases from J, with 11 bases in between. CDR1 is KGHSH and CDR2 is LQKENI in the germline V gene. CDR3 length equals 16 residues. CDR3 coding DNA: TGTGCCAGCTCACCCACCGGTTATCCAACTAATGAAAAACTGTTTTTT. Protein: CASSPTGYPTNEKLFF.

In nucleotides, the CDR3 is TGTGCCAGCAGCTTAGGGACAGGGACGGTAACTTTCTTT. Amino acids: CASSLGTGTVTFF. V usage is TRBV7-8 and J usage is TRBJ1-1; 8 nucleotides agree with TRBD1. Trimming at V came to 1 base and at J to 12 bases, leaving 7 bases not matched to a gene. Germline-derived CDR1 and CDR2 are SGHVS and FQNEAQ. The CDR3 consists of 13 residues.

The rearrangement uses TRBV11-1 and TRBJ2-3; D gene unclear. Germline V gene sequence: CDR1 SGHAT, CDR2 FQDESV (reference sequence). V shed 1 base and J shed 9 bases, with 11 bases lying between them. The CDR3 has 13 residues. In DNA, the CDR3 is TGTGCCAGCAGCTTAGGCGGCCGGCCGACGCAGTATTTT. This translates into CASSLGGRPTQYF.

This chain joins TRBV20-1 and TRBJ1-4; D unresolved. Germline loops: CDR1 DFQATT, CDR2 SNEGSKA (reference sequence). The CDR3 has 14 residues. Between the trimmed V and J ends, which lost 3 bases and 3 bases, there was a span of 11 bases. CDR3 sequence: CSASFNSPNEKLFF. CDR3 in DNA: TGCAGTGCTAGTTTCAACAGCCCTAATGAAAAACTGTTTTTT.

This clone was counted only a few times. The rearrangement joins TRBV6-5 to TRBJ2-3; weak D call: TRBD2 (5 bases). Germline CDR1 reads MNHEY; CDR2 reads SVGAGI. The V gene lost 0 bases and the J gene lost 0 bases, with 7 bases spanning the gap. This CDR3 is 15 amino acids long. DNA for the CDR3: TGTGCCAGCAGTTACTCGAGAGGGAGCACAGATACGCAGTATTTT. The encoded protein is CASSYSRGSTDTQYF.

The rearrangement uses TRBV6-5 and TRBJ2-7; TRBD1 might be the D (5 bases). The germline V gene encodes CDR1 MNHEY and CDR2 SVGAGI. The length of the CDR3 is 13 residues. Trimming left V 2 bases short and J 4 bases short, with 9 bases between. The CDR3, as DNA: TGTGCCAGCAGTTACGTCCAGGGATACGAGCAGTACTTC. Protein sequence: CASSYVQGYEQYF.

The chain links TRBV10-3 to TRBJ2-1; 12 nucleotides line up with TRBD2. Germline trimming cut 7 bases from V and 7 bases from J; bases unmatched to any gene: 11. Germline lookup yields CDR1 ENHRY and CDR2 SYGVKD. The length of the CDR3 is 16 residues. The CDR3 DNA follows: TGTGCCATCAATCCTAGCGGGAGGGCCTCGTGGAATGAGCAGTTCTTC. This gives the protein CAINPSGRASWNEQFF.

The chain links TRBV4-2 to TRBJ1-4, with TRBD1 matching 8 bases. Germline values: CDR1 LGHNA, CDR2 YNFKEQ. Losses at the gene ends were 4 bases for V and 8 bases for J; bases not matched to a gene: 9. The CDR3 is made up of 15 amino acids. CDR3 residues: CASSPGTGPWEKLFF. The CDR3 DNA reads as TGTGCCAGCAGCCCTGGGACAGGCCCTTGGGAAAAACTGTTTTTT.

V usage is TRBV29-1 and J usage is TRBJ2-7; 7 nucleotides line up with TRBD2. With V trimmed by 4 bases and J by 3 bases, 6 bases remained unmatched. The CDR3 runs 13 residues. Germline V gives CDR1 SQVTM, CDR2 ANQGSEA. CDR3 loop: CSVAGGRGYEQYF. For the CDR3, the DNA is TGCAGCGTTGCAGGCGGGAGAGGCTACGAGCAGTACTTC.

The sample holds one count of this clone. The chain recombines TRBV5-6 with TRBJ1-2; 10 positions agree with TRBD1. The V segment lost 3 bases and the J segment 4 bases; nucleotides outside the gene matches: 0. The CDR3 length is 13 residues. Germline V CDR1 and CDR2: SGHDT, YYEEEE. CDR3 bases: TGTGCCAGCAGCTGGACAGGGGGCTATGGCTACACCTTC. This gives the protein CASSWTGGYGYTF. The full variable domain, completed using reference TRBV5-6 and TRBJ1-2, is DAGVTQSPTHLIKTRGQQVTLRCSPKSGHDTVSWYQQALGQGPQFIFQYYEEEERQRGNFPDRFSGHQFPNYSSELNVNALLLGDSALYLCASSWTGGYGYTFGSGTRLTVV.

The chain employs TRBV6-1 and TRBJ2-7; D gene ambiguous. Germline V gene data show CDR1 as MNHNS and CDR2 as SASEGT. V was shortened by 4 bases and J by 2 bases, with 18 bases between the two germline ends. This CDR3 spans 16 amino acids. CDR3 sequence: CASSASLSHLAYEQYF. DNA for the CDR3: TGTGCCAGCAGTGCCTCCCTATCTCACCTCGCCTACGAGCAGTACTTC.